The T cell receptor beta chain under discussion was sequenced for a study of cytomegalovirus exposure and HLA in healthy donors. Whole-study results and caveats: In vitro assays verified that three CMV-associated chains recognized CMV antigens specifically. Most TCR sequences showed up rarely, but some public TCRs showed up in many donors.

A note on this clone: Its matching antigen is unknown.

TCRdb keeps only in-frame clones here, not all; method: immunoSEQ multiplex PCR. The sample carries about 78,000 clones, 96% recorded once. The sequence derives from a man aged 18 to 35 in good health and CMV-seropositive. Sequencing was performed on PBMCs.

For the CDR3, the DNA is TGTGCCAGCAGCGTAGGCGGGGTCCATGGCTACACCTTC. It is translated as CASSVGGVHGYTF. This chain connects TRBV9 to TRBJ1-2, with D unclear. The CDR3 is 13 amino acids. Germline values: CDR1 SGDLS, CDR2 YYNGEE. Trimming pared 0 bases from V and 6 bases from J, leaving 9 bases between.